Listed below are T cell receptor beta chains from one sample, sequenced in a study of OX40 agonist ivuxolimab in advanced cancers. Method: immunoSEQ multiplex PCR; TCRdb's copy keeps in-frame clones and lacks some. This sample has some 71,000 clones, with 90% to 95% found just once. This sample comprised CD4+ or CD8+ T cells sorted from blood, obtained in a trial of the OX40 agonist ivuxolimab. Receptor source: an adult with an advanced solid tumor such as melanoma, head and neck, liver or kidney cancer. The CDR3 runs from the conserved cysteine through the conserved F or W. A D gene is named only where the DNA matches it firmly. Expanded clones get a size class; other rows say once, few or many, or leave the size out.

clone_size j_call v_call d_call cdr3_aa cdr3_nt
- TRBJ2-5 TRBV7-3 TRBD1 CASSSTGGEETQYF TGTGCCAGCAGCTCGACAGGGGGGGAGGAGACCCAGTACTTC
- TRBJ2-1 TRBV7-2 - CASSSRPSSYNEQFF TGTGCCAGCAGCTCCCGACCGAGCTCCTACAATGAGCAGTTCTTC
- TRBJ2-7 TRBV16 TRBD2 CASSQREGSYEQYF TGTGCCAGCAGCCAAAGGGAGGGTTCCTACGAGCAGTACTTC
- TRBJ2-7 TRBV5-8 - CASTKGVLPHEQYF TGTGCCAGCACCAAGGGAGTTTTACCCCACGAGCAGTACTTC
- TRBJ2-5 TRBV6-6 TRBD1 CASSYVVTGAQETQYF TGTGCCAGCAGTTACGTAGTTACAGGGGCCCAAGAGACCCAGTACTTC
- TRBJ2-7 TRBV6-5 - CASSYEAGAAYEQYF TGTGCCAGCAGTTACGAGGCAGGGGCGGCCTACGAGCAGTACTTC
once TRBJ2-7 TRBV5-6 - CASSFGGTGRSYEQYF TGTGCCAGCAGCTTCGGAGGGACGGGGAGATCCTACGAGCAGTACTTC
- TRBJ2-7 TRBV7-9 - CASSLAPHEQYF TGTGCCAGCAGCTTAGCCCCCCACGAGCAGTACTTC
- TRBJ2-7 TRBV7-9 - CASSSGDLYEQYF TGTGCCAGCAGCTCCGGAGATTTATACGAGCAGTACTTC
- TRBJ1-1 TRBV28 - CASSPPGEITEAFF TGTGCCAGCAGTCCCCCAGGGGAGATCACTGAAGCTTTCTTT
- TRBJ2-4 TRBV6-6 - CASKGGEGNIQYF TGTGCCAGCAAAGGGGGAGAGGGCAACATTCAGTACTTC
- TRBJ2-1 TRBV6-6 - CASSWGEGGEQFF TGTGCCAGCAGTTGGGGGGAGGGGGGTGAGCAGTTCTTC
- TRBJ2-1 TRBV7-7 TRBD2 CASSPGLAGYNEQFF TGTGCTAGCAGCCCAGGACTAGCGGGATACAATGAGCAGTTCTTC
- TRBJ2-2 TRBV9 - CASSVGQNTGELFF TGTGCCAGCAGCGTCGGTCAGAACACCGGGGAGCTGTTTTTT
- TRBJ2-1 TRBV9 - CASTAWGEPRDEQFF TGTGCCAGCACCGCCTGGGGAGAGCCCCGTGATGAGCAGTTCTTC
- TRBJ2-7 TRBV18 - CASSPIGQNDEQYF TGTGCCAGCTCACCAATAGGACAGAACGACGAGCAGTACTTC
- TRBJ2-2 TRBV15 - CATSPHTGELFF TGTGCCACCAGCCCTCACACCGGGGAGCTGTTTTTT
- TRBJ1-4 TRBV5-5 - CASSFGVVEKLFF TGTGCCAGCAGCTTCGGAGTAGTTGAAAAACTGTTTTTT
- TRBJ2-2 TRBV5-6 TRBD2 CASSSSGEGTGELFF TGTGCCAGCAGCTCCAGCGGGGAGGGGACCGGGGAGCTGTTTTTT
few TRBJ2-2 TRBV13 TRBD2 CASSNLAGANTGELFF TGTGCCAGCAGCAATTTAGCGGGAGCCAACACCGGGGAGCTGTTTTTT
- TRBJ2-7 TRBV14 - CASSQGFGMYEQYF TGTGCCAGCAGCCAAGGGTTCGGGATGTACGAGCAGTACTTC
- TRBJ2-5 TRBV11-2 - CASSLDPREQETQYF TGTGCCAGCAGCTTAGATCCTAGAGAGCAAGAGACCCAGTACTTC
- TRBJ2-7 TRBV6-5 - CASSYSPLSDEQYF TGTGCCAGCAGTTACTCGCCACTTAGCGACGAGCAGTACTTC
- TRBJ2-7 TRBV9 - CASTRRTTRNSYEQYF TGTGCCAGCACCAGACGTACGACTCGAAATTCCTACGAGCAGTACTTC
- TRBJ2-7 TRBV4-3 TRBD1 CASSLYRTGNSYEQYF TGCGCCAGCAGCCTCTACCGGACAGGGAACTCCTACGAGCAGTACTTC
- TRBJ2-5 TRBV28 TRBD2 CASSAREGRETQYF TGTGCCAGCTCGGCGCGGGAGGGCCGCGAGACCCAGTACTTC
- TRBJ2-2 TRBV19 - CASSNLMGAGLFF TGTGCCAGTAGTAACTTAATGGGCGCCGGGCTGTTTTTT
- TRBJ2-1 TRBV6-6 - CASSYHNEQFF TGTGCCAGCAGTTATCACAATGAGCAGTTCTTC
few TRBJ1-1 TRBV28 - CASSLARGLTEAFF TGTGCCAGCAGTCTTGCCAGGGGTCTAACTGAAGCTTTCTTT
- TRBJ2-7 TRBV6-6 - CASSYTGEQYF TGTGCCAGCAGTTACACGGGCGAGCAGTACTTC
- TRBJ1-3 TRBV4-3 - CASSQEWGNTIYF TGCGCCAGCAGCCAAGAATGGGGAAACACCATATATTTT
- TRBJ2-7 TRBV7-9 TRBD1 CASSLGRQGAYEQYF TGTGCCAGCAGCTTAGGACGACAGGGGGCCTACGAGCAGTACTTC
- TRBJ2-7 TRBV4-1 - CASSRVGVTYEQYF TGCGCCAGCAGCCGGGTCGGGGTGACCTACGAGCAGTACTTC
once TRBJ2-4 TRBV10-1 - CASSERLQQNIQYF TGCGCCAGCAGTGAGCGGCTACAACAAAACATTCAGTACTTC
- TRBJ2-1 TRBV28 - CASSLVAEYNEQFF TGTGCCAGCAGTTTAGTGGCTGAGTACAATGAGCAGTTCTTC
few TRBJ2-1 TRBV5-4 - CASSLDGSSNEQFF TGTGCCAGCAGCTTGGACGGGAGTTCGAATGAGCAGTTCTTC
- TRBJ1-1 TRBV29-1 - CSVEGRDGTEAFF TGCAGCGTTGAAGGGAGGGACGGCACTGAAGCTTTCTTT
- TRBJ2-5 TRBV27 TRBD2 CASSDTSEQETQYF TGTGCCAGCAGTGATACTAGCGAACAAGAGACCCAGTACTTC
- TRBJ1-2 TRBV27 - CASSLFSGVDYTF TGTGCCAGCAGTTTATTTAGCGGGGTCGACTACACCTTC
- TRBJ2-3 TRBV7-9 - CASSSVLAVGTDTQYF TGTGCCAGCAGCTCTGTGTTGGCCGTTGGGACAGATACGCAGTATTTT
- TRBJ2-7 TRBV13 TRBD1 CASSQPGQVYEQYF TGTGCCAGCAGCCAACCGGGACAGGTCTACGAGCAGTACTTC
- TRBJ1-1 TRBV6-5 TRBD1 CASSHRGDTEAFF TGTGCCAGCAGTCACAGGGGGGACACTGAAGCTTTCTTT
- TRBJ2-7 TRBV6-6 - CASSYSQGVGYEQYF TGTGCCAGCAGTTACTCGCAAGGGGTGGGGTACGAGCAGTACTTC
- TRBJ2-7 TRBV7-8 - CASSLAGGGVIHEQYF TGTGCCAGCAGCTTAGCGGGGGGCGGGGTGATCCACGAGCAGTACTTC
- TRBJ1-5 TRBV6-1 - CASSERGYSNQPQHF TGTGCCAGCAGTGAACGCGGGTATAGCAATCAGCCCCAGCATTTT
- TRBJ2-6 TRBV5-5 - CASSITSSGANVLTF TGTGCCAGCAGCATTACCAGCTCTGGGGCCAACGTCCTGACTTTC
once TRBJ2-7 TRBV18 - CASSPGQFHEQYF TGTGCCAGCTCACCCGGTCAGTTCCACGAGCAGTACTTC
- TRBJ2-2 TRBV10-2 - CASSESKGYGTGELFF TGCGCCAGCAGTGAGAGTAAGGGTTATGGCACCGGGGAGCTGTTTTTT
once TRBJ2-1 TRBV27 TRBD2 CASSLAGFFSEQFF TGTGCCAGCAGCCTAGCGGGATTTTTCAGTGAGCAGTTCTTC